The 8 T cell receptor beta chains in this list originate from one sample, sequenced in a study of T cell responses to AZD1222 COVID-19 vaccine. Repertoires were generated with immunoSEQ multiplex PCR, while TCRdb's copy carries only in-frame clones and drops some. The table includes over 100,000 clones, more than 65% detected once. The material was peripheral blood, obtained on day 0 of AZD1222 vaccination. The receptor source for this set is an adult in good health.

The rearrangement links TRBV5-1 to TRBJ2-7, with a tentative D call TRBD1 (6 bases). Trimming removed 0 bases at V and 4 bases at J, with 11 bases between. In germline, CDR1 is SGHRS, CDR2 YFSETQ. The CDR3 length is 14 residues. The CDR3 here is CASSLVTGSYEQYF. In DNA, the CDR3 is TGCGCCAGCAGCTTGGTTACAGGGAGTTACGAGCAGTACTTC.

A single count supports this clone. This chain links TRBV28 with TRBJ1-4; 9 bases are shared with TRBD1. With 2 bases clipped from V and 7 bases from J, the junction kept 8 bases outside the gene matches. There are 16 residues in the CDR3. The germline V gene has CDR1 MDHEN and CDR2 SYDVKM. This chain's CDR3 is CASSLRPGQGAEKLFF. Here the CDR3 DNA reads TGTGCCAGCAGTTTAAGGCCGGGACAGGGTGCTGAAAAACTGTTTTTT. The full variable domain, with the rest looked up from reference TRBV28 and TRBJ1-4, is DVKVTQSSRYLVKRTGEKVFLECVQDMDHENMFWYRQDPGLGLRLIYFSYDVKMKEKGDIPEGYSVSREKKERFSLILESASTNQTSMYLCASSLRPGQGAEKLFFGSGTQLSVL.

The chain links TRBV2 to TRBJ1-6; D is undetermined. The CDR3 length is 15 residues. Germline-derived CDR1 and CDR2 are SNHLY and FYNNEI. Trimming cost V 7 bases and J 6 bases, with 16 bases left between them. The CDR3 sequence is CASTTIMEVNSPLHF. The DNA of the CDR3 is TGTGCCAGCACCACAATAATGGAGGTTAATTCACCCCTCCACTTT.

V is TRBV6-1 and J is TRBJ2-1; 10 bases map to TRBD1. J lost 10 bases, V lost 5 bases, and 11 bases had no gene match. Germline loops: CDR1 MNHNS, CDR2 SASEGT. The CDR3 totals 15 residues. CDR3 coding DNA: TGTGCCAGCAGTTCCTTGGACAGGGGGGCGGGCGAGCAGTTCTTC. Protein sequence: CASSSLDRGAGEQFF.

The chain joins TRBV3-1 (or the pseudogene TRBV3-2) to TRBJ2-1; D is ambiguous. Germline CDR1 and CDR2: LGHDT and YNNKEL (reference sequence). This CDR3 region has 13 residues. V was clipped by 1 base and J by 7 bases, with 8 bases between them. Here the CDR3 reads CASSQGEMNEQFF. In nucleotides, the CDR3 is TGTGCCAGCAGCCAAGGAGAGATGAATGAGCAGTTCTTC.

This chain joins TRBV7-2 and TRBJ1-4, with D perhaps TRBD1 (6 bases). Trimming removed 1 base from V and 5 bases from J, with 11 bases in between. This CDR3 has 15 residues. The V gene's germline CDR1 is SGHTA and CDR2 FQGNSA. The CDR3 DNA reads TGTGCCAGCAGCTTAGATAGGGGGGGGAATGAAAAACTGTTTTTT. This encodes CASSLDRGGNEKLFF.

The chain joins TRBV28 to TRBJ2-1, with TRBD1 as a possible D gene (6 bases). Germline loops: CDR1 MDHEN, CDR2 SYDVKM. The CDR3 runs 13 residues. Trimming removed 4 bases from V and 3 bases from J, with 7 bases in between. The CDR3 region has the DNA TGTGCCAGCAGTTACAGGGACTACAATGAGCAGTTCTTC. Its translation: CASSYRDYNEQFF.

This sequence joins TRBV2 and TRBJ1-5; a weak D match, TRBD1 (6 bases). CDR3 length: 14 amino acids. Trimming pared 5 bases from V and 4 bases from J, leaving 12 bases between. Looked up from germline, CDR1 is SNHLY and CDR2 is FYNNEI. This CDR3 reads CASSKIQGNQPQHF. CDR3 sequence (DNA): TGTGCCAGCAGTAAAATACAGGGTAATCAGCCCCAGCATTTT. The whole variable domain, remainder taken from reference TRBV2 and TRBJ1-5, is EPEVTQTPSHQVTQMGQEVILRCVPISNHLYFYWYRQILGQKVEFLVSFYNNEISEKSEIFDDQFSVERPDGSNFTLKIRSTKLEDSAMYFCASSKIQGNQPQHFGDGTRLSIL.